This T cell receptor (beta chain) appears in the sequencing data of a study of shared clonotypes between healthy human individuals. As for this clone: Its specificity is unknown.

Germline values: CDR1 SGHVS, CDR2 FQNEAQ. Trimming took 3 bases from V and 2 from J, leaving 14 bases between them. The CDR3 is made up of 17 amino acids. Study findings and constraints: Non-shared clonotypes showed lower generation probabilities than clonotypes common to all four donors. A handful of donors showed sharing of about 4.6% of naive CD4 clonotypes.

Several immunoSEQ plates received, in even portions, the genomic DNA of each subset. Using about 190 ng DNA, approximately 27,000 T cell genomes, the sorted-subset replicate PCRs were run. Assay used: immunoSEQ multiplex PCR; TCRdb lists only in-frame clones, some missing. The profile covers about 2.1 million clones, with roughly 93% appearing a single time and approximately 1.7% taken by the ten largest. CD45RO-negative, CCR7-selected cells formed the naive CD8 fraction, which excluded terminally differentiated effector memory CD45RA+ cells. The clonotype originates from a man between 18 and 35 years old in good health. Some clones in this sample may be carry-over from other donors' samples. The sample consisted of naive CD8+ T cells from PBMCs. This chain connects TRBV7-8 to TRBJ2-6; D gene ambiguous. The CDR3 region has the DNA TGTGCCAGCAGCTTGCGGACCGCAAAACCTGGGGCCAACGTCCTGACTTTC. This sequence encodes CASSLRTAKPGANVLTF.